Following are 12 T cell receptor beta chains from one sample sequenced in a study of shared clonotypes between healthy human individuals. Measured with immunoSEQ multiplex PCR; TCRdb has only the in-frame clones, and not every one. The sample lists hundreds of thousands of clones, around 96% occurring once. CD8 cells classed as naive were CD45RO-negative and positively selected for CCR7, excluding terminally differentiated effector memory CD45RA+ cells. Sequenced material: naive CD8+ T cells sorted from blood. These receptor sequences come from a woman in her twenties or thirties in good health.

This sequence joins TRBV19 and TRBJ1-1; 10 nucleotides line up with TRBD1. The V segment lost 11 bases and the J segment 2 bases; nucleotides outside the gene matches: 14. CDR1 is LNHDA, CDR2 SQIVND, per germline (reference sequence). CDR3 length equals 16 residues. The CDR3 reads CAVNPGQGPFNTEAFF. CDR3 bases: TGTGCCGTAAATCCGGGACAGGGGCCCTTTAACACTGAAGCTTTCTTT. The full variable domain, its missing parts supplied by reference TRBV19 and TRBJ1-1, is DGGITQSPKYLFRKEGQNVTLSCEQNLNHDAMYWYRQDPGQGLRLIYYSQIVNDFQKGDIAEGYSVSREKKESFPLTVTSAQKNPTAFYLCAVNPGQGPFNTEAFFGQGTRLTVV.

The chain couples TRBV19 to TRBJ1-5; no clear D. Per germline, CDR1 LNHDA and CDR2 SQIVND (reference sequence). The V end lost 1 base, the J end lost 6 bases, and 16 bases lay between the germline ends. The CDR3 covers 16 residues. DNA for the CDR3: TGTGCCAGTAGTATAGGAAGGTCGGGAGGGAGTCAGCCCCAGCATTTT. Translation: CASSIGRSGGSQPQHF.

The rearrangement joins TRBV5-4 to TRBJ1-1, with unresolved D. The CDR3 has 13 amino acids. V was trimmed by 2 bases and J by 5 bases, leaving 10 bases between them. The germline CDR1 and CDR2 sequences are SGHNT and YYREEE (reference sequence). As DNA, the CDR3 is TGTGCCAGCAGCTTTGGATTCCCTACTGAAGCTTTCTTT. Translating gives CASSFGFPTEAFF.

This chain uses TRBV6-1 with TRBJ1-1; no definite D call. The CDR3 is 13 amino acids. Germline V lookup: CDR1 MNHNS, CDR2 SASEGT. V lost 1 base to trimming and J lost 6 bases, with 9 bases between them. CDR3 nucleotide sequence: TGTGCCAGCAGTGAAGTCGTTCTGCCTGAAGCTTTCTTT. Translation: CASSEVVLPEAFF.

The chain joins TRBV5-8 to TRBJ2-3, with TRBD1 matching over 7 bases. Trimming took 3 bases from V and 3 from J; bases not matched to a gene: 7. CDR3 length: 15 residues. Germline V gene data show CDR1 as SGHTS and CDR2 as YDEGEE. The chain's CDR3 is CASSSTGDGTDTQYF. The CDR3 nucleotides are TGTGCCAGCAGCTCTACAGGGGATGGGACAGATACGCAGTATTTT.

For this clone: Within the sample, other DNA sequences also encode this same CDR3. V gene TRBV27 combines with J gene TRBJ2-7; a weak D match, TRBD1 (6 bases). CDR1 and CDR2 from the germline V gene are MNHEY and SMNVEV (reference sequence). The CDR3 length is 14 residues. Trimming took 3 bases from V and 1 from J, leaving 10 bases between them. The CDR3 DNA follows: TGTGCCAGCAGTTTCGGGCAGGGGTCCTACGAGCAGTACTTC. Its protein is CASSFGQGSYEQYF.

The DNA for the CDR3 is TGTGCCAGCAGCTCCGACAGGGTAACCTTGCAGCCCCAGCATTTT. Protein sequence: CASSSDRVTLQPQHF. This rearrangement joins TRBV6-5 to TRBJ1-5; 7 positions agree with TRBD1. The CDR3 length is 15 residues. Trimming took 6 bases from V and 7 from J; bases not matched to a gene: 12. CDR1 MNHEY and CDR2 SVGAGI come from the germline V gene.

The J gene is TRBJ2-7, the V gene TRBV19; 7 nucleotides align to TRBD2. V lost 3 bases and J lost 2; bases outside the gene matches: 7. CDR1 and CDR2 (germline): LNHDA, SQIVND (reference sequence). The length of the CDR3 is 15 residues. As DNA, the CDR3 is TGTGCCAGTAGTATTGAATCCGGGACTACCTACGAGCAGTACTTC. It specifies CASSIESGTTYEQYF.

This clone occurred once. This sequence joins TRBV21-1 and TRBJ2-2; the table's TRBD2 call for D was not verified on the DNA. TRBV21-1 is a listed pseudogene. The CDR3 contains 17 residues. The CDR3 DNA is TGTGCCAGCAGCAAAGTTCTAAGCGGGAGGACGGACGGGGAGCTGTTTTTT. Its protein is CASSKVLSGRTDGELFF.

The rearrangement joins TRBV4-2 to TRBJ1-1, with D uncertain. This CDR3 has 16 amino acids. Germline assignment: CDR1 LGHNA and CDR2 YNFKEQ. V was clipped by 0 bases and J by 3 bases, with 14 bases between them. The chain's CDR3 is CASSQELDSGYTEAFF. CDR3 DNA sequence: TGTGCCAGCAGCCAAGAATTGGATTCGGGGTACACTGAAGCTTTCTTT.

The chain joins TRBV4-2 to TRBJ2-1; 11 nucleotides match TRBD2. The CDR3 contains 14 residues. The V gene's germline CDR1 is LGHNA and CDR2 YNFKEQ. J was trimmed by 7 bases and V by 4 bases; bases with no gene match: 3. The CDR3 DNA is TGTGCCAGCAGCCCCACTAGCGGGAGAAATGAGCAGTTCTTC. Protein product: CASSPTSGRNEQFF.

This clone was picked up one time. The chain has TRBV4-2 and TRBJ2-1; 10 nucleotides match TRBD2. V shed 0 bases and J 6 bases; nucleotides not matched to a gene: 8. The CDR3 length is 17 residues. Germline V CDR1 and CDR2: LGHNA, YNFKEQ. CDR3 amino acids: CASSQDPRSGRVNEQFF. The DNA for the CDR3 is TGTGCCAGCAGCCAAGATCCTAGAAGCGGGAGGGTCAATGAGCAGTTCTTC.